The rows below give T cell receptor beta chains drawn from one sample of a study of post-analysis software for immune sequencing data. TCRdb reprocessed the PCR reads with MiXCR, giving one entry per CDR3 protein. The table shows under 900,000 distinct CDR3 sequences, with under 70% occurring only once. Source material: blood. These receptors originate from a girl aged 10 to 17 with multiple sclerosis. CDR3s include the opening cysteine and the closing phenylalanine or tryptophan. The D gene is left open where the match is weak. Only some rows state a clone size, as once, few, many or a class for expanded clones.

TRBJ2-7,NA,17,TRBD2,TRBV7-2,TGTGCCAGCAGCTTAGCAAGGAGGGCGGGGGGCCACTACGAGCAGTACTTC,CASSLARRAGGHYEQYF
TRBJ2-5,few,15,TRBD2,TRBV9,TGTGCCAGCAGCGTAGAAGCGGGAGTTCAAGAGACCCAGTACTTC,CASSVEAGVQETQYF
TRBJ2-7,few,15,TRBD1,TRBV27,TGTGCCAGCAGGGCCGGGACAGGGGGTATCTACGAGCAGTACTTC,CASRAGTGGIYEQYF
TRBJ2-5,NA,13,NA,TRBV12-3/TRBV12-4,TGTGCCAGCACCCTGGGATTCCAAGAGACCCAGTACTTC,CASTLGFQETQYF
TRBJ1-1,few,11,NA,TRBV2,TGTGCCAGAAGGACCGGGCCTCAAGCTTTCTTT,CARRTGPQAFF
TRBJ1-1,NA,14,NA,TRBV5-1,TGCGCCAGCAGCCCTGTACGGGGCCGCACTGAAGTTTTCTTT,CASSPVRGRTEVFF
TRBJ2-5,NA,15,NA,TRBV7-3,TGTGCCAGCAGCCTTTACGGGGCCTCCCAAGAGACCCAGTACTTC,CASSLYGASQETQYF
TRBJ2-4,NA,18,TRBD2,TRBV19,TGTGCCAGTAGTGTGGGACTACAAGCAACCGACGCCAAAAACATTCAGTACTTC,CASSVGLQATDAKNIQYF
TRBJ2-7,NA,14,TRBD1,TRBV30,TGTGCCTGGAGGCTCCCGGGACAGGGGTTCGAGCAGTACTTC,CAWRLPGQGFEQYF
TRBJ2-7,few,14,NA,TRBV29-1,TGCAGCGTTGAGCCCGGGAGTGGTAACTACGAGCAGTACTTC,CSVEPGSGNYEQYF
TRBJ1-1,NA,16,NA,TRBV12-5,TGTGCTAGTGGTTCTCGAAGGGGAACCATGAACACTGAAGCTTTCTTT,CASGSRRGTMNTEAFF
TRBJ1-4,few,15,NA,TRBV5-6,TGTGCCAGCAGCATACAGGGCGTCGGGAGTGAAAAACTGTTTTTT,CASSIQGVGSEKLFF
TRBJ1-5,NA,16,NA,TRBV6-5,TGTGCCAGCAGCCCGGGCGGGGGCTGGAGCAATCAGCCCCAGCATTTT,CASSPGGGWSNQPQHF
TRBJ2-7,few,15,TRBD2,TRBV5-1,TGCGCCAGCAGCTTGAATAGACTAGCTACGAGGGAGCAGTACTTC,CASSLNRLATREQYF
TRBJ2-3,NA,17,TRBD2,TRBV6-1,TGTGCCAGCAAAGCCCTTGCGGCGGGGGGCAGCACAGATACGCAGTATTTT,CASKALAAGGSTDTQYF
TRBJ2-1,NA,14,TRBD2,TRBV10-2,TGCGCCAGCCGAAGCGGGGAATCCTACAATGAGCAGTTCTTC,CASRSGESYNEQFF
TRBJ2-7,NA,14,TRBD1,TRBV7-2,TGTGCCAGCAGCTCACAGGGGGCGCGGTACGAGCAGTACTTC,CASSSQGARYEQYF
TRBJ2-1,NA,16,TRBD2,TRBV5-5,TGTGCCAGCAGCCTGAACGGACTAGCGGGCTACAATGAGCAGTTCTTC,CASSLNGLAGYNEQFF
TRBJ2-1,NA,13,NA,TRBV20-1,TGCAGCCCCGGGCCGGGGCGTTACAATGAGCAGTTCTTC,CSPGPGRYNEQFF
TRBJ1-2,few,12,TRBD1,TRBV29-1,TGCAGCGTTGATTTCAGGGGGTATGGCTACACCTTC,CSVDFRGYGYTF
TRBJ2-5,once,15,TRBD1,TRBV9,TGTGCCAGCAGCCCGAGACAGGGTAAGACAGAGACCCAGTACTTC,CASSPRQGKTETQYF
TRBJ2-1,NA,15,TRBD2,TRBV5-1,TGCGCCAGCAGCTTGACGACTAGCGGGATGAGTGAGCAGTTCTTC,CASSLTTSGMSEQFF
TRBJ2-7,NA,13,NA,TRBV15,TGTGCCACCAGCAGGGCCAGAACCTACGAGCAGTACTTC,CATSRARTYEQYF
TRBJ2-7,NA,14,NA,TRBV20-1,TGCAGTGCTATTCACAGTGTAGGGTCCTACGAGCAGTACTTC,CSAIHSVGSYEQYF
TRBJ2-5,few,14,TRBD1,TRBV3-1,TGTGCCAGCAGTCACGGGACAGGCCAAGAGACCCAGTACTTC,CASSHGTGQETQYF
TRBJ2-3,NA,17,TRBD1,TRBV7-9,TGTGCCAGCAGCTTAGTGCCAGGGGGTCCTAGCACAGATACGCAGTATTTT,CASSLVPGGPSTDTQYF
TRBJ2-7,NA,15,NA,TRBV5-1,TGCGCCAGCAGCTTGGTCGGGACAAGATCTTACGAGCAGTACTTC,CASSLVGTRSYEQYF